Shown below are 20 T cell receptor beta chains from a single sample sequenced in a study of blood T cells in healthy people across ages. For the second PCR, which ran for 7 to 11 cycles, a sample-barcoded 5' primer and a J-beta primer mix were used. TCRdb fed the 5' RACE reads into MiXCR, producing one record per CDR3 protein. The data contain 1.5 million or so distinct CDR3 sequences, roughly 45% of them seen just once; the ten biggest clones take up 7% to 9.5%. The sample taken for sequencing was blood. The receptors here all came from a young woman in good health.

This clonotype was observed a single time. V and J are TRBV18 and TRBJ2-1; D perhaps matches TRBD2 (5 bases). Germline V CDR1 and CDR2: KGHSH, LQKENI. Deletions cut 3 bases from V and 5 bases from J, with 8 bases between. CDR3 size: 13 residues. CDR3 DNA: TGTGCCAGCTCACCCTTGAGGGACAATGAGCAGTTCTTC. Translation gives CASSPLRDNEQFF.

This clonotype was seen ten or more times. The rearrangement joins TRBV7-9 to TRBJ2-7; D gene ambiguous. This CDR3 comprises 12 residues. The germline V gene has CDR1 SEHNR and CDR2 FQNEAQ (reference sequence). Trimming left V 3 bases short and J 5 bases short, with 8 bases between. CDR3 in amino acids: CASSLKGDEQYF. CDR3 nucleotide sequence: TGTGCCAGCAGCTTGAAGGGCGACGAGCAGTACTTC.

This chain links TRBV30 with TRBJ1-5; D remains ambiguous. The CDR3 consists of 13 residues. Trimming took off 3 bases at V and 10 bases at J, with 16 bases between the two ends. CDR1 GTSNPN and CDR2 SVGIG come from the germline V gene (reference sequence). DNA for the CDR3: TGTGCCTGGAGCTCTGGCCTTCGAGGACCCCAGCATTTT. It encodes CAWSSGLRGPQHF.

This chain connects TRBV19 to TRBJ2-6, with TRBD1 as a possible D gene (6 bases). V lost 6 bases, J lost 0 bases, and 21 bases lay in between. The CDR3 loop spans 19 amino acids. In germline, CDR1 is LNHDA, CDR2 SQIVND (reference sequence). The CDR3 sequence is CASRKERQALFSGANVLTF. CDR3 DNA sequence: TGTGCCAGTAGGAAAGAAAGACAGGCTTTATTCTCTGGGGCCAACGTCCTGACTTTC.

This clonotype was seen a handful of times. A junction end diverges from the germline sequence, so it may reflect a read error. The V gene is TRBV7-7, the J gene TRBJ2-1; D tentatively reads TRBD1 or TRBD2 (5 bases each). The CDR3 has 16 amino acids. Germline CDR1 is SSHAT and CDR2 is FNYEAQ (reference sequence). CDR3 nucleotides: TGTGCTAGCAGCAGAGGTCCCGGGGCCTCCTACAATGAGCAGTTCTTC. Translated, it gives CASSRGPGASYNEQFF.

This clonotype was counted a few times. The chain couples TRBV6-5 to TRBJ2-7; maybe TRBD2 (5 bases). V lost 5 bases and J lost 3, with 17 bases in between. This CDR3 region has 15 residues. The germline V gene has CDR1 MNHEY and CDR2 SVGAGI. The CDR3 DNA follows: TGTGCCAGCAGTCCCCAAAGGGAGTTCCTCTACGAGCAGTACTTC. This encodes CASSPQREFLYEQYF.

This clonotype was observed a few times. The chain couples TRBV11-2 to TRBJ2-1; possibly TRBD2 for D (5 bases). V lost 5 bases to trimming and J lost 12 bases, with 14 bases between them. The CDR3 length is 12 residues. Germline assignment: CDR1 SGHAT and CDR2 FQNNGV. The CDR3 DNA reads as TGTGCCAGCAGCCTGAGCGGCGCAGGGCAGTTCTTC. It encodes CASSLSGAGQFF.

This clonotype was seen a few times. V gene TRBV10-3 combines with J gene TRBJ1-6, with D tentatively TRBD1 (6 bases). V shed 8 bases and J shed 4 bases, with 15 bases lying between them. Germline CDR1 reads ENHRY; CDR2 reads SYGVKD. The CDR3 totals 15 residues. CDR3 residues: CAIRGGNDYNSPLHF. The CDR3 DNA sequence: TGTGCCATCCGAGGGGGTAACGATTATAATTCACCCCTCCACTTT.

V and J are TRBV27 and TRBJ1-1; 9 nucleotides align to TRBD1. V gave up 5 bases and J gave up 5 bases; unmatched junction bases: 9. CDR3 size: 15 residues. The germline V gene has CDR1 MNHEY and CDR2 SMNVEV (reference sequence). CDR3 residues: CASSGGTGRGTEAFF. For the CDR3, the DNA is TGTGCCAGCAGTGGAGGGACAGGGAGGGGAACTGAAGCTTTCTTT.

The chain employs TRBV13 and TRBJ2-1; TRBD2 matches at 13 bases. Germline trimming cut 1 base from V and 2 bases from J; bases unmatched to any gene: 8. The CDR3 runs to 19 residues. The V gene's germline CDR1 is PRHDT and CDR2 FYEKMQ (reference sequence). The CDR3 is CASSLATSGRAGPYNEQFF. DNA of the CDR3: TGTGCCAGCAGCTTAGCTACTAGCGGGAGGGCCGGACCCTACAATGAGCAGTTCTTC.

The V call is TRBV28, the J call TRBJ1-1, with 7 bases matching TRBD1. Losses at the gene ends were 6 bases for V and 1 base for J; bases not matched to a gene: 11. There are 16 residues in the CDR3. Germline loops: CDR1 MDHEN, CDR2 SYDVKM. For the CDR3, the DNA is TGTGCCAGCAGCACCCCCGCGACAGGGACGAACACTGAAGCTTTCTTT. Its protein product is CASSTPATGTNTEAFF.

This clonotype was seen a few times. The chain links TRBV12-3 or TRBV12-4 to TRBJ1-2, with a possible D match to TRBD1 (5 bases). The CDR3 consists of 15 residues. The V gene lost 3 bases and the J gene lost 4 bases, with 15 bases spanning the gap. The CDR3 DNA reads TGTGCCAGCAGTTTTAGGGGTGGCCTAGGCTATGGCTACACCTTC. Amino acids: CASSFRGGLGYGYTF.

The rearrangement joins TRBV21-1 to TRBJ2-1; no DNA check was done on the table's D call, TRBD1. TRBV21-1 represents a pseudogene. The CDR3 has 17 amino acids. This chain's CDR3 is CASSNDAGEPSYDEQFF. DNA of the CDR3: TGTGCCAGCAGCAACGATGCGGGGGAACCTTCCTACGATGAGCAGTTCTTC.

V usage is TRBV20-1 and J usage is TRBJ2-7; D is ambiguous. V lost 2 bases and J 5 bases, leaving 10 bases between the germline ends. Germline CDR1 DFQATT, CDR2 SNEGSKA (reference sequence). This CDR3 spans 12 amino acids. In DNA, the CDR3 is TGCAGTGCTAGAAGGTCTATAGACGAGCAGTACTTC. It yields the protein CSARRSIDEQYF.

This sequence joins TRBV2 and TRBJ2-1; perhaps TRBD2 as D (6 bases). Trimming removed 6 bases at V and 12 bases at J, with 15 bases between. The CDR3 loop spans 12 amino acids. CDR1 is SNHLY and CDR2 is FYNNEI in the germline V gene. For the CDR3, the DNA is TGTGCCAGCAGCCCCTCGACTAGTCGGCAGTTCTTC. Translated: CASSPSTSRQFF.

The genes are TRBV6-5 and TRBJ1-2; unclear D gene. This CDR3 has 15 amino acids. V was shortened by 0 bases and J by 2 bases, with 10 bases between the two germline ends. From germline, CDR1 is MNHEY and CDR2 SVGAGI. CDR3 residues: CASSYSPEVNYGYTF. DNA of the CDR3: TGTGCCAGCAGTTACTCGCCAGAAGTAAACTATGGCTACACCTTC.

This chain joins TRBV7-8 and TRBJ1-2; TRBD1 matches 7 bases. In germline, CDR1 is SGHVS, CDR2 FQNEAQ. The CDR3 covers 16 residues. The V segment lost 0 bases and the J segment 5 bases; nucleotides outside the gene matches: 9. The CDR3 loop is CASSLAYQGTAYGYTF. The CDR3 DNA reads TGTGCCAGCAGCTTAGCGTACCAAGGGACAGCATATGGCTACACCTTC.

The chain uses TRBV4-1 and TRBJ2-3, with 8 nucleotides matching TRBD2. Germline CDR1 is MGHRA and CDR2 is YSYEKL. This CDR3 region has 19 residues. The V gene end was trimmed by 4 bases and the J gene end by 0 bases; junction bases not matched to a gene: 15. The CDR3 sequence: CASSPPGGSGTTSTDTQYF. The CDR3 coding sequence is TGCGCCAGCAGCCCCCCCGGGGGTAGCGGGACTACTAGCACAGATACGCAGTATTTT.

This clonotype occurred many times. This may stem from a read error, because a much larger clone lies one nucleotide away. V gene TRBV10-3 combines with J gene TRBJ2-5, with D tentatively TRBD1 or TRBD2 (5 bases each). Germline values: CDR1 ENHRY, CDR2 SYGVKD. Trimming shortened V by 2 bases and J by 11 bases, and 15 bases separated the two germline ends. This CDR3 is built from 13 residues. In DNA, the CDR3 is TGTGCCATCAGTGAGGGGACCACCAATGAGCAGTACTTC. It codes for CAISEGTTNEQYF.

The chain has TRBV6-5 and TRBJ2-1; TRBD2 matches 10 bases. V was clipped by 6 bases and J by 10 bases; unmatched bases: 18. CDR3 length: 17 residues. Germline loops: CDR1 MNHEY, CDR2 SVGAGI. DNA of the CDR3: TGTGCCAGCAGCTACAACCTAGCGGGGGCCCCCAACCTCGAGCAGTTCTTC. Its protein product is CASSYNLAGAPNLEQFF.